This T cell receptor (beta chain) was retrieved from a study of shared clonotypes between healthy human individuals. CD45RO negativity and positive selection for CCR7 defined naive CD8 cells, a population that excluded terminally differentiated effector memory CD45RA+ cells. The study drew all its donors from Caucasian adults living in Nashville, Tennessee. To note about this clone: Its antigen remains unidentified.

The study's findings and limits: Donors were few, which limited the genetic and exposure-history diversity represented.

Several immunoSEQ plates held equal portions of the genomic DNA taken from each subset. Sequencing was performed with immunoSEQ multiplex PCR; in TCRdb, only in-frame clones are kept and a portion is missing. The sample consists of more than 2 million clones, 93% of them appearing once. This CDR3 has 17 amino acids. With V trimmed by 4 bases and J by 5 bases, 13 bases remained unmatched. The germline V gene has CDR1 ENHRY and CDR2 SYGVKD. The chain couples TRBV10-3 to TRBJ1-2, with 10 bases identical to TRBD1. The sequence was obtained from a man aged 18 to 29 in good health. Some clones in this sample may be carry-over from other donors' samples. The sequencing input was naive CD8+ T cells from PBMCs. The CDR3 DNA reads TGTGCCATCAGTGTTCTGGTTCGGGGGACAGGGGCTTATGGCTACACCTTC. Protein sequence: CAISVLVRGTGAYGYTF.